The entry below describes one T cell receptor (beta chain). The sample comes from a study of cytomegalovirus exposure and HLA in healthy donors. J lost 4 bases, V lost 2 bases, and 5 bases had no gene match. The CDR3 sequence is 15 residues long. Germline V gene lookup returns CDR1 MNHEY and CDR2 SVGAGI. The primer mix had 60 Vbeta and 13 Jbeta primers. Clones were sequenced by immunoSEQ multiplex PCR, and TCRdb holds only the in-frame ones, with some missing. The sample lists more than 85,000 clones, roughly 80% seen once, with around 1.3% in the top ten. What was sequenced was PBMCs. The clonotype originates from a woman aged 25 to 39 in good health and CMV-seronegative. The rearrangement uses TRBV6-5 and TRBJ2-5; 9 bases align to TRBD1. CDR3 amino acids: CASSYDGQGRETQYF. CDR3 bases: TGTGCCAGCAGTTACGATGGACAGGGGAGAGAGACCCAGTACTTC.